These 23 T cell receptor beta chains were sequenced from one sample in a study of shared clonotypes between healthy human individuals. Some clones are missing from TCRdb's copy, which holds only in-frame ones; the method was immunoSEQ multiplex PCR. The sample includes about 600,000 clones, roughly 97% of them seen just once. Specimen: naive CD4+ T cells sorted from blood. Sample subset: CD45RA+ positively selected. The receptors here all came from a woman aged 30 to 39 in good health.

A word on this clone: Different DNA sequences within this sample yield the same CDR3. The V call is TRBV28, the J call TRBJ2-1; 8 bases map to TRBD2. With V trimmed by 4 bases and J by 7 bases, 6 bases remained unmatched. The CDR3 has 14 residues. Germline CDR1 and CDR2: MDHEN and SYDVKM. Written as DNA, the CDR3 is TGTGCCAGCAGTTCCCCCGGGGGGGGGAATGAGCAGTTCTTC. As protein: CASSSPGGGNEQFF.

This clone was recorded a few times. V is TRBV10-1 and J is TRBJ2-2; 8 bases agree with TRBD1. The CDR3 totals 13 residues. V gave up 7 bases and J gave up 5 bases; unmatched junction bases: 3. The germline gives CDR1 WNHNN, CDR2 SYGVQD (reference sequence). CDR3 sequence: CASMRTGTGELFF. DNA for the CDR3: TGCGCCAGCATGCGGACAGGGACCGGGGAGCTGTTTTTT.

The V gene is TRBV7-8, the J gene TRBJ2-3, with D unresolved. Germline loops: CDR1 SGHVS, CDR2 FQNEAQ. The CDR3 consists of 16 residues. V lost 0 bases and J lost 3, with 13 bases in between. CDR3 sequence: CASSLALRAVTDTQYF. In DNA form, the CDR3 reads TGTGCCAGCAGCTTAGCCTTAAGGGCCGTGACAGATACGCAGTATTTT.

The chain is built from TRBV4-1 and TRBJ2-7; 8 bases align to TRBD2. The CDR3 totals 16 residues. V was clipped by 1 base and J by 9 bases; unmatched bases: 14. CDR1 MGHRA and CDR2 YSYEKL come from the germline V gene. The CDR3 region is CASSQGGFSGAQGQYF. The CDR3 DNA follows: TGCGCCAGCAGCCAAGGGGGTTTTAGCGGGGCCCAAGGGCAGTACTTC.

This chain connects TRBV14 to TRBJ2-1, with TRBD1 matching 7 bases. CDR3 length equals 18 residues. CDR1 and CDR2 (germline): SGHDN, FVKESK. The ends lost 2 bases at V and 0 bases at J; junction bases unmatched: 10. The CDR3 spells CASSQHVPRTGSYNEQFF. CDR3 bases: TGTGCCAGCAGCCAACACGTACCCCGGACAGGCTCCTACAATGAGCAGTTCTTC.

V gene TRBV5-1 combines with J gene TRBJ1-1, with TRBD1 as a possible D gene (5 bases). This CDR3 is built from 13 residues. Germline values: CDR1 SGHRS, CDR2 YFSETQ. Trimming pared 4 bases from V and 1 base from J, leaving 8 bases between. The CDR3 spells CASSHGGNTEAFF. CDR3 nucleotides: TGCGCCAGCAGCCACGGGGGGAACACTGAAGCTTTCTTT.

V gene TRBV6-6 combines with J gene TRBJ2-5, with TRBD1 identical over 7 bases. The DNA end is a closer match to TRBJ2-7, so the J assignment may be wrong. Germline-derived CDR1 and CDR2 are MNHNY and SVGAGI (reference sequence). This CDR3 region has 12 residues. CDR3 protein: CATGTESYEQYF. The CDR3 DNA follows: TGTGCCACCGGGACAGAATCCTACGAGCAGTACTTC.

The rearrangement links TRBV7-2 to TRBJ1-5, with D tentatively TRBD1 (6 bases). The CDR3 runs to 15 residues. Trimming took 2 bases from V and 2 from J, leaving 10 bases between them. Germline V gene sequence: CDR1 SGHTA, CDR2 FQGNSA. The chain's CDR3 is CASSLSPGGNQPQHF. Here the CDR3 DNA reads TGTGCCAGCAGCTTATCTCCAGGGGGCAATCAGCCCCAGCATTTT.

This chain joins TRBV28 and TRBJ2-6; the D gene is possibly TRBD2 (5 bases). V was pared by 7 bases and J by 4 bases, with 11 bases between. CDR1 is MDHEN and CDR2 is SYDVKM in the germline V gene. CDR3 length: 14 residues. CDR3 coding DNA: TGTGCCAGCACGGGGAGACCCGGGGCCAACGTCCTGACTTTC. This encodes CASTGRPGANVLTF.

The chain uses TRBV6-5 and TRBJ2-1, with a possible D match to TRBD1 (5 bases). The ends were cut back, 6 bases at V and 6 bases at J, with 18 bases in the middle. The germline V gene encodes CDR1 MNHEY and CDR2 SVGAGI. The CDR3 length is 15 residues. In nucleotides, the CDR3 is TGTGCCAGCAGGGGATGGACAACGGCGATCAATGAGCAGTTCTTC. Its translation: CASRGWTTAINEQFF.

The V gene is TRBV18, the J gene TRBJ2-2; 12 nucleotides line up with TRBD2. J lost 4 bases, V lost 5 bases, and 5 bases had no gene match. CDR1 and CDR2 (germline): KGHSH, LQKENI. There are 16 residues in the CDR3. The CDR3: CASSTWTSGTTGELFF. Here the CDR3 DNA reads TGTGCCAGCTCAACCTGGACTAGCGGGACCACCGGGGAGCTGTTTTTT.

The CDR3 reads CASSFALNTEAFF. The CDR3 DNA is TGTGCCAGCAGTTTCGCCCTGAACACTGAAGCTTTCTTT. V usage is TRBV27 and J usage is TRBJ1-1; no firm D call. CDR3 length: 13 amino acids. V lost 3 bases and J lost 0, with 5 bases in between. Looked up from germline, CDR1 is MNHEY and CDR2 is SMNVEV (reference sequence).

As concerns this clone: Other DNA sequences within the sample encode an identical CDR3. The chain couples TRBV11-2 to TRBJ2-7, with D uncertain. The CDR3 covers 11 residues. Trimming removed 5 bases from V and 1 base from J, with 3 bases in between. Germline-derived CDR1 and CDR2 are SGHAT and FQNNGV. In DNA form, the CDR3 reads TGTGCCAGCAGCCCGTCCTACGAGCAGTACTTC. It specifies CASSPSYEQYF.

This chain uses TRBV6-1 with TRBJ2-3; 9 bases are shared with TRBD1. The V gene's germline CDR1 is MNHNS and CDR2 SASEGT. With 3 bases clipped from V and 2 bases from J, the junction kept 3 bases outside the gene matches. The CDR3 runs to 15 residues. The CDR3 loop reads CASSEGTGITDTQYF. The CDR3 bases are TGTGCCAGCAGTGAGGGGACAGGGATCACAGATACGCAGTATTTT.

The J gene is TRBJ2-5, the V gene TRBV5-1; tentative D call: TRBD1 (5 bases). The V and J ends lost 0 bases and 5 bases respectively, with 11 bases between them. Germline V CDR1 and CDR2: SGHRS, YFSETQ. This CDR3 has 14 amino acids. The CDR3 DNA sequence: TGCGCCAGCAGCTTGGCAGGGCTTGCGGAGACCCAGTACTTC. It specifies CASSLAGLAETQYF.

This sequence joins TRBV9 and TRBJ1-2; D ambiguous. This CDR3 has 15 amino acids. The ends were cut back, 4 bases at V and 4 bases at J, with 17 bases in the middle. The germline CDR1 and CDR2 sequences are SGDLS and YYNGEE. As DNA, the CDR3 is TGTGCCAGCAGCCCCCATCCGAGAGAGGCCTATGGCTACACCTTC. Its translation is CASSPHPREAYGYTF.

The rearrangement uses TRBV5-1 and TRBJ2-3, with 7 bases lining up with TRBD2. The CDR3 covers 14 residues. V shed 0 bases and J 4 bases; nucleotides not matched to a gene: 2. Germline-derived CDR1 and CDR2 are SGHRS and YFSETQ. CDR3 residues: CASSLGGSSDTQYF. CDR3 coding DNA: TGCGCCAGCAGCTTGGGCGGGAGTTCAGATACGCAGTATTTT.

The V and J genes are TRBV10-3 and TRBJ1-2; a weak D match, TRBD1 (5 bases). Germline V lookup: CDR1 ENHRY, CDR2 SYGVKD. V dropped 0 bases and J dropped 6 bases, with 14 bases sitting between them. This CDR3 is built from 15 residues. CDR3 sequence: CAISESRSGSHGYTF. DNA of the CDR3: TGTGCCATCAGTGAGTCGAGGTCAGGGTCTCATGGCTACACCTTC.

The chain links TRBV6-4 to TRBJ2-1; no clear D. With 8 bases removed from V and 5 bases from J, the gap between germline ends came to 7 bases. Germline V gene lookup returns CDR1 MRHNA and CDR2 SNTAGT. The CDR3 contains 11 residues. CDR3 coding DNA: TGTGCCAGCGGGCTAAACAATGAGCAGTTCTTC. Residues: CASGLNNEQFF.

Written as DNA, the CDR3 is TGCGCCAGCAGCCAAGAACAGGTGAACACTGAAGCTTTCTTT. Translating it yields CASSQEQVNTEAFF. The gene calls are TRBV4-3 and TRBJ1-1, with D possibly TRBD1 on 5 matching bases. This CDR3 is built from 14 residues. Germline V CDR1 and CDR2: LGHNA, YSLEER. V gave up 0 bases and J gave up 0 bases, with 5 bases separating them.

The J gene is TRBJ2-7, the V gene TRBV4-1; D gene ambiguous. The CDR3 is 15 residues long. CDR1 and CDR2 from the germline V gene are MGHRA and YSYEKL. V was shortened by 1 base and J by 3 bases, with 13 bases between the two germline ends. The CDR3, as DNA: TGCGCCAGCAGCCAAGCCTCCGGGCAAAACTACGAGCAGTACTTC. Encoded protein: CASSQASGQNYEQYF.

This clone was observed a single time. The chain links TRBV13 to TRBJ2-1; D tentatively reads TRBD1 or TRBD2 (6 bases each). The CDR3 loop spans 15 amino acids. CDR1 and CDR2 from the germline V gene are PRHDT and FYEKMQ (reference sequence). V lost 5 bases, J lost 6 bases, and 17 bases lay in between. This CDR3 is CASSPRGPPINEQFF. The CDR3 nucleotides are TGTGCCAGCAGCCCTCGGGGGCCACCGATCAATGAGCAGTTCTTC.

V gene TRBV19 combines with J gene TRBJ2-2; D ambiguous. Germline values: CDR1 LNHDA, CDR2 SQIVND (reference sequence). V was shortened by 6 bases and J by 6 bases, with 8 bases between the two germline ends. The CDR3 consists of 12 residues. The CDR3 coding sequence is TGTGCCAGTAGACCCCCACCCGGGGAGCTGTTTTTT. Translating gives CASRPPPGELFF.